These 10 T cell receptor beta chains came from one sample sequenced in a study of a mutant IDH1 vaccine in newly diagnosed glioma. TCRdb's copy holds only in-frame clones and misses some; the assay was immunoSEQ multiplex PCR. The repertoire holds about 33,000 clones, more than 75% seen once, with more than 2.5% in the top ten. The time point denotes: week 23, last vaccination. Vaccinated patients received 300 ug of mutant IDH1 20-mer peptide per dose, with topical imiquimod. These receptors have no known antigen. The sample in question was PBMCs, obtained from a glioma patient whose treatment included an IDH1 peptide vaccine. The receptors originated from a man aged 40-55 years with glioma.

This clone was counted once. The chain couples TRBV2 to TRBJ2-2; perhaps TRBD1 as D (5 bases). Between the trimmed V and J ends, which lost 3 bases and 4 bases, there was a span of 18 bases. The CDR3 is made up of 17 amino acids. Germline loops: CDR1 SNHLY, CDR2 FYNNEI. The CDR3 region has the DNA TGTGCCAGCAGTGAGGGTGGATTTCAGGGCATCACCGGGGAGCTGTTTTTT. Its protein is CASSEGGFQGITGELFF.

This clone has a single count. The V and J genes are TRBV5-1 and TRBJ2-3, with TRBD1 identical over 10 bases. This CDR3 region has 14 residues. Per the germline V gene, CDR1 is SGHRS and CDR2 is YFSETQ. V gave up 4 bases and J gave up 5 bases; unmatched junction bases: 4. The CDR3 loop is CASSVGQGGDTQYF. CDR3 bases: TGCGCCAGCAGCGTCGGACAGGGGGGAGATACGCAGTATTTT.

The CDR3: CASSLYTGELFF. CDR3 in DNA: TGTGCCAGCAGCTTATACACCGGGGAGCTGTTTTTT. This rearrangement joins TRBV7-9 to TRBJ2-2; D is unresolved. The CDR3 extends over 12 amino acids. V was trimmed by 2 bases and J by 3 bases, leaving 1 base between them. The germline gives CDR1 SEHNR, CDR2 FQNEAQ (reference sequence).

This chain joins TRBV19 and TRBJ2-2, with D perhaps matching TRBD1 (6 bases). V gave up 2 bases and J gave up 5 bases, with 9 bases separating them. This CDR3 has 14 amino acids. CDR1 and CDR2 (germline): LNHDA, SQIVND (reference sequence). The CDR3 is CASSILQGTGELFF. DNA of the CDR3: TGTGCCAGTAGTATACTTCAGGGGACCGGGGAGCTGTTTTTT.

The V call is TRBV2, the J call TRBJ1-1; D is ambiguous. Between the trimmed V and J ends, which lost 4 bases and 1 base, there was a span of 19 bases. Germline values: CDR1 SNHLY, CDR2 FYNNEI. This CDR3 has 17 residues. The CDR3 DNA reads TGTGCCAGCAGTGGAATGGCCATCGTTGTGGGGAACACTGAAGCTTTCTTT. Translating gives CASSGMAIVVGNTEAFF.

The rearrangement joins TRBV11-2 to TRBJ1-1; TRBD1 agrees at 7 bases. The V segment lost 0 bases and the J segment 4 bases; nucleotides outside the gene matches: 8. This CDR3 comprises 16 residues. CDR1 is SGHAT, CDR2 FQNNGV, per germline. CDR3 in amino acids: CASSLEGEGAATEAFF. Here the CDR3 DNA reads TGTGCCAGCAGCTTAGAAGGGGAGGGGGCCGCCACTGAAGCTTTCTTT.

The J gene is TRBJ1-1, the V gene TRBV4-1, with 7 bases identical to TRBD1. Trimming cost V 1 base and J 8 bases; bases outside gene matches: 4. The germline gives CDR1 MGHRA, CDR2 YSYEKL. This CDR3 has 13 amino acids. This CDR3 is CASSQVLGQEAFF. The CDR3 nucleotides read TGCGCCAGCAGCCAAGTTCTGGGACAGGAAGCTTTCTTT.

The V and J genes are TRBV5-6 and TRBJ2-1; D is unresolved. The CDR3 has 14 residues. V was pared by 0 bases and J by 4 bases, with 8 bases between. The germline CDR1 and CDR2 sequences are SGHDT and YYEEEE. The CDR3 protein is CASSLETQYNEQFF. CDR3 nucleotides: TGTGCCAGCAGCTTGGAAACACAGTACAATGAGCAGTTCTTC.

The chain employs TRBV5-4 and TRBJ2-7, with a tentative D call TRBD1 (6 bases). The germline V gene has CDR1 SGHNT and CDR2 YYREEE (reference sequence). V was clipped by 3 bases and J by 4 bases, with 8 bases between them. The CDR3 contains 12 residues. The DNA for the CDR3 is TGTGCCAGCAGCTGGGGGCTGTACGAGCAGTACTTC. As protein: CASSWGLYEQYF.

V and J are TRBV2 and TRBJ1-5; D may be TRBD1 (6 bases). CDR3 size: 14 residues. V was trimmed by 6 bases and J by 7 bases, leaving 16 bases between them. Germline V CDR1 and CDR2: SNHLY, FYNNEI. The CDR3 bases are TGTGCCAGCAGCGAAACAGGGTTTTTCCAGCCCCAGCATTTT. Translated, it gives CASSETGFFQPQHF.